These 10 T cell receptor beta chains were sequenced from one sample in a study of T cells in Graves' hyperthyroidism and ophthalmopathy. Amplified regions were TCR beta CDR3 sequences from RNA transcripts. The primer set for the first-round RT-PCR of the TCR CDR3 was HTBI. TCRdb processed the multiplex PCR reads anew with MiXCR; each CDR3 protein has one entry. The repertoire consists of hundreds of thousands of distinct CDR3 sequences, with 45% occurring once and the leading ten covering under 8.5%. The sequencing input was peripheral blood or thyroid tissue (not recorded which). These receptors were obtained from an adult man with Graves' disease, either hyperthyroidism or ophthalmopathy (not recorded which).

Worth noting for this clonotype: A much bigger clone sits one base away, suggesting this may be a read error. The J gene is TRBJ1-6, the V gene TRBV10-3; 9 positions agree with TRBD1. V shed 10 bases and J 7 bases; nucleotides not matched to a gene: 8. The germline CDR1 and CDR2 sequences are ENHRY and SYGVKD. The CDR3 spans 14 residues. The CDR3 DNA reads TGTGCCAACAGGGCCGGGACAGGGAATTCACCCCTCCACTTT. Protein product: CANRAGTGNSPLHF.

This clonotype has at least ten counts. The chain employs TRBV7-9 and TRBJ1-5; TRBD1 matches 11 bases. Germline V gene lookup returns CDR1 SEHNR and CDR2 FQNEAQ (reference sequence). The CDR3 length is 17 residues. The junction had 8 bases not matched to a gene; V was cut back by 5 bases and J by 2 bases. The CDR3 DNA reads TGTGCCAGCAGCGTGTGGACAGGGGGCTTGGGCAATCAGCCCCAGCATTTT. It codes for CASSVWTGGLGNQPQHF.

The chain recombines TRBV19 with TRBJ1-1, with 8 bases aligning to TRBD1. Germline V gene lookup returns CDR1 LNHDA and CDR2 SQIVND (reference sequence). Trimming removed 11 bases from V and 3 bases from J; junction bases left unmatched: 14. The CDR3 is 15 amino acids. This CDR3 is CAWSVTGQGHTEAFF. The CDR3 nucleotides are TGTGCCTGGAGTGTAACAGGACAGGGTCACACTGAAGCTTTCTTT.

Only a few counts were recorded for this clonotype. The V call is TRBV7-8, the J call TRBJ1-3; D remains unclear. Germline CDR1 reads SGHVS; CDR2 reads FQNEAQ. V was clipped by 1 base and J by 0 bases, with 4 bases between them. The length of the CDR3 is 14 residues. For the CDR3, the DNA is TGTGCCAGCAGCTTAGAGGTCTCTGGAAACACCATATATTTT. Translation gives CASSLEVSGNTIYF.

The CDR3 spells CSGGGGPLGDGYTF. The DNA of the CDR3 is TGCAGCGGCGGAGGAGGGCCCTTGGGGGATGGCTACACCTTC. The chain couples TRBV29-1 to TRBJ1-2; D perhaps matches TRBD1 (5 bases). Per germline, CDR1 SQVTM and CDR2 ANQGSEA. The CDR3 has 14 amino acids. The V end was cut by 7 bases, the J end by 6 bases, with 21 bases between.

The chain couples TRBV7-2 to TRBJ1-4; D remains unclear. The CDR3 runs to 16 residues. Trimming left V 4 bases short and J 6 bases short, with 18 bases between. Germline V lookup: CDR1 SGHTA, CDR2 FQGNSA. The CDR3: CASSSPGRGTDEKLFF. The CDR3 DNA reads TGTGCCAGCAGCTCCCCCGGCCGGGGAACGGATGAAAAACTGTTTTTT.

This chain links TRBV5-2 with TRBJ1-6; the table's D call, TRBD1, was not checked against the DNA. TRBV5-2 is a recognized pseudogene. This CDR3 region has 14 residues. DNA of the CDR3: TGTGCCAGCAACTCGACAGGGCGAGATTCACCCCTCCACTTT. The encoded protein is CASNSTGRDSPLHF.

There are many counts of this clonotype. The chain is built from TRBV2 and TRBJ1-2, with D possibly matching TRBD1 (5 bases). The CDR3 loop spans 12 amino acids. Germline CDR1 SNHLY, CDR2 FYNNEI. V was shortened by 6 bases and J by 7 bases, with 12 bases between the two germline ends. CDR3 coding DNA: TGTGCCAGCAGGGGCGGTGGGGCTGGCTACACCTTC. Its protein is CASRGGGAGYTF.

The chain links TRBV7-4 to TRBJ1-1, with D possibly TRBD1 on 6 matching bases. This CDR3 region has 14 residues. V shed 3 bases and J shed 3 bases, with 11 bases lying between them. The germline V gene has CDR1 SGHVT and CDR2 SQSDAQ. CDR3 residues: CASSFEGGYTEAFF. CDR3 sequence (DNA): TGTGCCAGCAGCTTTGAGGGGGGCTACACTGAAGCTTTCTTT.

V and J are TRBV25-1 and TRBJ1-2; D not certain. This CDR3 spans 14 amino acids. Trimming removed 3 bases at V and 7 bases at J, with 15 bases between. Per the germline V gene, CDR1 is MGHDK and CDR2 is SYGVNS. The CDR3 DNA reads TGTGCCAGCAGTGATGGTCAGGTGGGAGGTGGCTACACCTTC. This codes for CASSDGQVGGGYTF.